This T cell receptor (beta chain) was documented in a study of tumor-infiltrating lymphocytes in oesophageal squamous cell carcinoma. Via MiXCR, TCRdb re-called the PCR reads, giving one row per CDR3 protein. This sample yields approximately 21,000 distinct CDR3 sequences, of which more than 30% are seen a single time; less than 45% belongs to the top ten. In its sample, this clonotype ranks as medium-sized. The CDR3 contains 14 residues. CDR1 and CDR2 from the germline V gene are SGHTA and FQGNSA. Trimming stripped 7 bases from V and 0 bases from J, with 12 bases between. The sequencing input was esophageal tumor tissue. This chain links TRBV7-2 with TRBJ2-5; D gene unclear. This clonotype originated in a male donor with esophageal squamous cell carcinoma. The CDR3: CASNENGNQETQYF. The DNA for the CDR3 is TGTGCCAGCAACGAAAATGGGAACCAAGAGACCCAGTACTTC.